This T cell receptor beta chain originates from a study of T cell responses to AZD1222 COVID-19 vaccine. Assay: immunoSEQ multiplex PCR; the TCRdb copy retains only in-frame clones and omits some. This sample has 150,000 to 200,000 clones, with approximately 90% found just once. Findings and limits, study-wide: Following two doses of AZD1222, Spike-specific TCR breadth and depth rose. A reported finding is that nearly half of spike-specific TCRs target unmutated variant regions. Clonal diversity was possibly underestimated; the donors were predominantly white British and more often female. Seropositive at baseline were only a handful of AZD1222 recipients.

Points on this clone: Its antigen is as yet unknown.

The sample in question was peripheral blood, obtained on day 0 of AZD1222 vaccination. This TCR was sampled from an adult in good health.

CDR3 DNA: TGTGCCAGCAGTTACTTGGATCGGGTTAACTATGGCTACACCTTC. Its protein is CASSYLDRVNYGYTF. The chain links TRBV6-5 to TRBJ1-2; no clear D gene. The CDR3 length is 15 residues. Germline V gene lookup returns CDR1 MNHEY and CDR2 SVGAGI. Trimming shortened V by 1 base and J by 1 base, and 10 bases separated the two germline ends.